Below, 18 T cell receptor beta chains from the same sample are listed, as sequenced in a study of PD-1 blockade in classical Hodgkin lymphoma. No patient escaped relapse after autologous stem cell transplantation, and brentuximab vedotin exposure varied. Assay: immunoSEQ multiplex PCR; the TCRdb copy retains only in-frame clones and omits some. Among around 15,000 clones listed, around three fifths were seen once. The sample here was peripheral blood mononuclear cells (PBMCs), taken before the second cycle of nivolumab. Receptor source: a human donor with classical Hodgkin lymphoma.

V gene TRBV30 combines with J gene TRBJ2-1; TRBD2 matches at 13 bases. Germline trimming cut 0 bases from V and 5 bases from J; bases unmatched to any gene: 10. This CDR3 contains 18 residues. In germline, CDR1 is GTSNPN, CDR2 SVGIG (reference sequence). The CDR3 region is CAWSVLYRGLAGNNEQFF. CDR3 sequence (DNA): TGTGCCTGGAGTGTTCTGTACAGGGGACTAGCGGGGAACAATGAGCAGTTCTTC.

This sequence joins TRBV28 and TRBJ1-5; 7 nucleotides agree with TRBD1. The V and J ends lost 6 bases and 6 bases, in that order; junction bases with no gene match: 11. The germline V gene has CDR1 MDHEN and CDR2 SYDVKM. The CDR3 extends over 15 amino acids. The CDR3 nucleotides read TGTGCCAGCAGGCCCACAGGGGTCCAGCGTCAGCCCCAGCATTTT. Protein sequence: CASRPTGVQRQPQHF.

The CDR3 reads CASSEVGPKAQHF. The CDR3 nucleotides are TGTGCCAGCAGTGAGGTGGGTCCGAAGGCCCAGCATTTT. V is TRBV6-1 and J is TRBJ1-5; no clear D. V was trimmed by 3 bases and J by 11 bases, leaving 14 bases between them. CDR1 and CDR2 from the germline V gene are MNHNS and SASEGT. The CDR3 runs 13 residues.

Judged by abundance, this clone is medium-sized. The chain has TRBV5-6 and TRBJ2-7; the D call may be TRBD1 or TRBD2 (6 bases each). CDR1 SGHDT and CDR2 YYEEEE come from the germline V gene. The V gene lost 4 bases and the J gene lost 6 bases, with 23 bases spanning the gap. The CDR3 is 16 residues long. CDR3 region: CASSGGGLVGRSEQYF. The CDR3 coding sequence is TGTGCCAGCAGCGGAGGGGGTCTAGTCGGGCGAAGCGAGCAGTACTTC.

V usage is TRBV5-1 and J usage is TRBJ1-4; no firm D call. The V gene lost 7 bases and the J gene lost 4 bases, with 11 bases spanning the gap. This CDR3 has 13 residues. The germline CDR1 and CDR2 sequences are SGHRS and YFSETQ. In nucleotides, the CDR3 is TGCGCCAGCCGGTCGGGCGATAATGAAAAACTGTTTTTT. As protein: CASRSGDNEKLFF.

The rearrangement links TRBV21-1 to TRBJ1-2; the D call in the table, TRBD1, was not verified against the DNA. TRBV21-1 is a pseudogene. The CDR3 covers 14 residues. CDR3 sequence: CASSPWDRDYGYTF. CDR3 nucleotide sequence: TGTGCCAGCAGCCCTTGGGACAGGGACTATGGCTACACCTTC.

This chain links TRBV7-8 with TRBJ2-3, with 10 positions matching TRBD2. The length of the CDR3 is 16 residues. The germline V gene encodes CDR1 SGHVS and CDR2 FQNEAQ. J was trimmed by 3 bases and V by 1 base; bases with no gene match: 4. The CDR3 DNA reads TGTGCCAGCAGCTTAGTTCTAGCGGGAGTGACAGATACGCAGTATTTT. Its translation: CASSLVLAGVTDTQYF.

The V call is TRBV28, the J call TRBJ1-1, with D perhaps TRBD1 (6 bases). With 10 bases removed from V and 7 bases from J, the gap between germline ends came to 19 bases. CDR3 size: 13 residues. Per germline, CDR1 MDHEN and CDR2 SYDVKM. The CDR3 protein is CANPQGTLFEAFF. In DNA form, the CDR3 reads TGTGCCAATCCACAGGGCACTTTATTTGAAGCTTTCTTT.

The chain combines TRBV9 with TRBJ2-5; 8 nucleotides line up with TRBD1. Unmatched junction bases numbered 6, after V lost 4 bases and J lost 1 base. The germline V gene has CDR1 SGDLS and CDR2 YYNGEE. The CDR3 is made up of 15 amino acids. CDR3: CASSWGQEPQETQYF. The CDR3 DNA reads as TGTGCCAGCAGCTGGGGACAGGAGCCCCAAGAGACCCAGTACTTC.

The chain combines TRBV27 with TRBJ2-3; 10 bases are shared with TRBD2. The CDR3 loop spans 17 amino acids. Germline loops: CDR1 MNHEY, CDR2 SMNVEV (reference sequence). J lost 0 bases, V lost 2 bases, and 5 bases had no gene match. The CDR3 loop reads CASSLLTTSGSTDTQYF. The CDR3 DNA sequence: TGTGCCAGCAGTTTACTGACGACTAGCGGGAGCACAGATACGCAGTATTTT.

The sample holds one count of this clone. This chain joins TRBV6-5 and TRBJ1-1; D uncertain. V gave up 5 bases and J gave up 3 bases, with 16 bases separating them. There are 15 residues in the CDR3. Germline loops: CDR1 MNHEY, CDR2 SVGAGI. The CDR3 DNA reads as TGTGCCAGCAGTCCTTCGTTCACTGAGGACACTGAAGCTTTCTTT. Encoded protein: CASSPSFTEDTEAFF.

This rearrangement joins TRBV7-2 to TRBJ2-3; no firm D call. The germline V gene has CDR1 SGHTA and CDR2 FQGNSA. This CDR3 is 13 amino acids long. Trimming left V 5 bases short and J 6 bases short, with 12 bases between. Here the CDR3 reads CASSRSWADTQYF. The CDR3 nucleotides are TGTGCCAGCAGCCGCAGTTGGGCCGATACGCAGTATTTT. The full variable domain, with the rest looked up from reference TRBV7-2 and TRBJ2-3, is GAGVSQSPSNKVTEKGKDVELRCDPISGHTALYWYRQSLGQGLEFLIYFQGNSAPDKSGLPSDRFSAERTGGSVSTLTIQRTQQEDSAVYLCASSRSWADTQYFGPGTRLTVL.

This chain connects TRBV29-1 to TRBJ2-7; TRBD1 agrees at 7 bases. Germline V CDR1 and CDR2: SQVTM, ANQGSEA. V lost 6 bases and J lost 0; bases outside the gene matches: 5. This CDR3 has 13 amino acids. The CDR3 is CSVLTGSSYEQYF. Here the CDR3 DNA reads TGCAGCGTCTTGACAGGGAGCTCCTACGAGCAGTACTTC.

The chain recombines TRBV9 with TRBJ2-1; D ambiguous. V lost 5 bases, J lost 0 bases, and 12 bases lay in between. CDR1 is SGDLS and CDR2 is YYNGEE in the germline V gene. This CDR3 region has 15 residues. For the CDR3, the DNA is TGTGCCAGCAGAATCACCCCCCCCTCCTACAATGAGCAGTTCTTC. Translated: CASRITPPSYNEQFF.

This chain connects TRBV13 to TRBJ2-3; 11 bases agree with TRBD2. After removal of 10 bases from V and 4 bases from J, the junction contained 7 bases not matched to a gene. The CDR3 contains 14 residues. The germline gives CDR1 PRHDT, CDR2 FYEKMQ (reference sequence). The CDR3 region has the DNA TGTGCCACCCAAACTAGCGGGAGTCCAGATACGCAGTATTTT. Protein: CATQTSGSPDTQYF.

The chain recombines TRBV19 with TRBJ2-3; D remains unclear. From germline, CDR1 is LNHDA and CDR2 SQIVND (reference sequence). V dropped 1 base and J dropped 2 bases, with 7 bases sitting between them. This CDR3 comprises 14 residues. Here the CDR3 reads CASSIVPTTDTQYF. CDR3 DNA sequence: TGTGCCAGTAGTATAGTTCCCACCACAGATACGCAGTATTTT.

This clone was recorded a few times. This chain links TRBV4-1 with TRBJ2-7, with D possibly being TRBD1 (6 bases). This CDR3 has 14 amino acids. Germline CDR1 and CDR2: MGHRA and YSYEKL. Trimming left V 4 bases short and J 0 bases short, with 10 bases between. The CDR3 loop reads CASSLGQSSYEQYF. CDR3 DNA: TGCGCCAGCAGCCTCGGACAGTCCTCCTACGAGCAGTACTTC.

The chain recombines TRBV7-2 with TRBJ2-2; 8 bases map to TRBD1. This CDR3 has 16 residues. Per the germline V gene, CDR1 is SGHTA and CDR2 is FQGNSA. With 4 bases clipped from V and 4 bases from J, the junction kept 8 bases outside the gene matches. The CDR3 DNA sequence: TGTGCCAGCAGCTCTCAGGGACAGGTGGCCACCGGGGAGCTGTTTTTT. Translating gives CASSSQGQVATGELFF.